This passage covers 3 T cell receptor beta chains from one sample sequenced in a study of T cells in women clearing cervical HPV infection (dated by TCRdb to the late 2010s). The library came from the immunoSEQ multiplex PCR assay. Here the immuneACCESS table is served through TCRdb, limited to in-frame sequences with V and J called. Missing clones are a known gap in these copies; in checked studies unresolved V genes cover under half, and the rest lacks a known reason. The table held for this sample gives around 39,000 clones. The top ten clonotypes cover less than 7.5% of the sample. The material sequenced was blood buffy coat. Receptors were obtained from a woman aged 18-70 years with a cervical HPV16 infection that either progressed to CIN3+ or cleared (not recorded which).

Points on this clone: The DNA ends 3 residues before the CDR3 does, and the rest of the CDR3 is filled in from the germline J gene. The rearrangement links TRBV5-1 to TRBJ2-5; 9 bases align to TRBD2. After removal of 3 bases from V and 4 bases from J, the junction contained 7 bases not matched to a gene. Germline V gives CDR1 SGHRS, CDR2 YFSETQ. The CDR3 is 15 residues long. The part of the CDR3 DNA that was read is TGCGCCAGCAGCTATAGCGGGAGTTCGGGAGAGACC. This gives the protein CASSYSGSSGET. The CDR3, in full, reads CASSYSGSSGETQYF.

On this clone: Coverage ceases 3 residues before the CDR3 finishes, and the germline J gene fills in the end. The rearrangement links TRBV11-2 to TRBJ2-7; the match to TRBD1 covers 9 bases. The ends lost 0 bases at V and 4 bases at J; junction bases unmatched: 4. Looked up from germline, CDR1 is SGHAT and CDR2 is FQNNGV. This CDR3 spans 15 amino acids. CDR3 loop: CASSLEQGAMYEQYF. The covered CDR3 bases are TGTGCCAGCAGCTTAGAACAGGGGGCCATGTACGAG.

As regards this clone: Sequencing ends 3 residues short of the CDR3 end; the germline J gene provides the rest. V is TRBV7-9 and J is TRBJ2-1; 7 positions match TRBD1. This CDR3 is built from 13 residues. Germline V gives CDR1 SEHNR, CDR2 FQNEAQ (reference sequence). J gave up 6 bases and V 8 bases, and 7 bases lay outside the gene matches. CDR3 sequence reads: CASRSGQINEQFF. The CDR3 bases that were read are TGTGCCAGCCGGTCGGGACAGATCAATGAG.